This TCR beta chain is drawn from a study of T-cell reconstitution after alpha-beta-depleted transplantation in children. Study-wide results and limits: Several patients had high TCRbeta diversity at day 60; it came from surviving recipient T cells and thymic progenitors. About two months after transplant, alpha-beta T cells reportedly came from several hundred expanded graft clones.

TCRbeta library construction was performed incorporating unique molecular identifiers. TCRdb independently ran MiXCR on the PCR reads; one entry per CDR3 protein. The sample gives about 980,000 distinct CDR3 sequences, about 29% of which show up once; 28% is in the top ten. Germline CDR1 is SGHRS and CDR2 is YFSETQ. The CDR3 is 15 residues long. The V end was cut by 3 bases, the J end by 5 bases, with 17 bases between. This clonotype was counted only a few times. Its antigen is undetermined. The material sequenced was PBMCs, mostly from graft donor cells, taken 360 days after TCRalphabeta/CD19-depleted stem cell transplant. The chain recombines TRBV5-1 with TRBJ1-1; no clear D gene. This TCR came from a boy under two years old who had a stem cell transplant for SCID, so the T cells may come from the graft donor. The CDR3 DNA is TGCGCCAGCAGCTGGCCCGGAGGGAGGGTGACTGAAGCTTTCTTT. Protein product: CASSWPGGRVTEAFF.